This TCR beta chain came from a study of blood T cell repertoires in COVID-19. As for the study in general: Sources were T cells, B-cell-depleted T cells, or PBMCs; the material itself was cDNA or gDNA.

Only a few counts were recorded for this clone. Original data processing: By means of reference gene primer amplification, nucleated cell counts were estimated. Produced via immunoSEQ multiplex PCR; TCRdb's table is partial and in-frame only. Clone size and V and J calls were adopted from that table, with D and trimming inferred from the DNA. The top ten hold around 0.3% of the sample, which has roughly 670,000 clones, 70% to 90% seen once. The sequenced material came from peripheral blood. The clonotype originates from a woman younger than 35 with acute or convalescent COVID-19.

The CDR3 is CASSLKTGWDTEAFF. CDR3 nucleotides: TGTGCCAGCAGCTTAAAGACAGGGTGGGACACTGAAGCTTTCTTT. J is TRBJ1-1 and V is TRBV7-9, with 7 bases aligning to TRBD1. J was trimmed by 3 bases and V by 2 bases; bases with no gene match: 6. Germline V lookup: CDR1 SEHNR, CDR2 FQNEAQ (reference sequence). The CDR3 extends over 15 amino acids.